The sequence of this TCR beta chain was determined in a study of blood T cell repertoires in COVID-19. Germline CDR1 and CDR2: LNHDA and SQIVND (reference sequence). The CDR3 totals 17 residues. Trimming shortened V by 3 bases and J by 0 bases, and 15 bases separated the two germline ends. In the original analysis: For nucleated cells, counts were estimated from reference gene primer amplification. TCRdb's copy holds only in-frame clones and misses some; the assay was immunoSEQ multiplex PCR. V, J and clone size are taken as reported in that table, and D and trimming were inferred from the DNA itself. The sample holds 260,000 or so clones, 83% seen once. The study recruited people aged about 18 to 95 years across approximately 24 US areas. Assignment of participants to cohorts was predicated upon participant-reported clinical history. Before they entered the study, exposed participants had met a COVID-19 case within 2 weeks.

This clone was picked up one time. The sample comprised PBMCs or T cells enriched from blood (not recorded which). The gene calls are TRBV19 and TRBJ2-4; D perhaps matches TRBD1 (5 bases). The clonotype comes from a woman aged 40 to 55 who had been exposed to COVID-19. The CDR3 reads CASSIWGSPLAKNIQYF. In DNA form, the CDR3 reads TGTGCCAGTAGTATCTGGGGCAGTCCATTAGCCAAAAACATTCAGTACTTC.